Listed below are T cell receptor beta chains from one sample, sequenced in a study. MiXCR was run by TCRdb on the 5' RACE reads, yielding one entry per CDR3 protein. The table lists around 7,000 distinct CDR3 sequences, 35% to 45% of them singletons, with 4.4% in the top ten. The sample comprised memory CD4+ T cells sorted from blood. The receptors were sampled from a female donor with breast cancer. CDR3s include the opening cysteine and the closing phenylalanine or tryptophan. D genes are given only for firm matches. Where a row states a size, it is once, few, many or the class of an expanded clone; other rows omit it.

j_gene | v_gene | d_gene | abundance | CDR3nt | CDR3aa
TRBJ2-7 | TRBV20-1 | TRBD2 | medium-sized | TGCAGTGCCTGCAAACCTAGCGGGCGATACGAGCAGTACTTC | CSACKPSGRYEQYF
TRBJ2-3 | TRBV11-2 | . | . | TGTGCCAGCCGCGGGGGCACAGATACGCAGTATTTT | CASRGGTDTQYF
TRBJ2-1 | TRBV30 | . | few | TGTGCCTGGAACCCGGGGGTCTCCTACAATGAGCAGTTCTTC | CAWNPGVSYNEQFF
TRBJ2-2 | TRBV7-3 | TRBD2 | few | TGTGCCAGCAGCTTAAATCCTAGCGGGAGCCGAACCGGGGAGCTGTTTTTT | CASSLNPSGSRTGELFF
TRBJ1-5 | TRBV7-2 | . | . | TGTGCCAGCAGCTTATGGGCGAACAATCAGCCCCAGCATTTT | CASSLWANNQPQHF
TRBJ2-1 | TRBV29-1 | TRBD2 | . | TGCAGCGTTGAGACCAGCGGGAGCTCCTACAATGAGCAGTTCTTC | CSVETSGSSYNEQFF
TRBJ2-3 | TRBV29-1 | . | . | TGCAGCGTTGTAATCAGGGCCACAGATACGCAGTATTTT | CSVVIRATDTQYF
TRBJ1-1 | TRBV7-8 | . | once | TGTGCCAGCAGCTCCAGATCGGGCGCACCCCATTTT | CASSSRSGAPHF
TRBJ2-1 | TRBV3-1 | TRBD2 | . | TGTGCCAGCACCTGGGGCGGGAGTCCCTACAATGAGCAGTTCTTC | CASTWGGSPYNEQFF
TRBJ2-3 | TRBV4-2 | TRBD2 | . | TGTGCCAGCAGCCAGAGCCCCCCGGGACTAGCGGGGTCTGGTACGCAGTATTTT | CASSQSPPGLAGSGTQYF
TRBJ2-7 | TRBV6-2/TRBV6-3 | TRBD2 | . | TGTGCCAGCAGCGGGACTAGCGGGAGTTCCGAGCAGTACTTC | CASSGTSGSSEQYF
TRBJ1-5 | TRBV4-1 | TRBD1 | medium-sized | TGCGCCAGCAGCCTGGAGTCCGGGACAGGGTCGGCGAATCAGCCCCAGCATTTT | CASSLESGTGSANQPQHF
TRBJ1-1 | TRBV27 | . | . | TGTGCCAGCAGAACCAAGCCAGAAACGAACACTGAAGCTTTCTTT | CASRTKPETNTEAFF
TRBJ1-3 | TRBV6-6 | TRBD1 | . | TGTGCCAGCAGTTACGAAGGGGGCACTTCTGGAAACACCATATATTTT | CASSYEGGTSGNTIYF
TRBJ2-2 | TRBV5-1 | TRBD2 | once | TGCGCCAGCAGGACTAGCGGGGGGGCCGGGGAGCTGTTTTTT | CASRTSGGAGELFF
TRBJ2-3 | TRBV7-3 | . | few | TGTGCCAGCAGCCCAACAGGCCCAGATACGCAGTATTTT | CASSPTGPDTQYF
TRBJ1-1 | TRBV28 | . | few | TGTGCCAGCAAGTACGGACTCAACACTGAAGCTTTCTTT | CASKYGLNTEAFF
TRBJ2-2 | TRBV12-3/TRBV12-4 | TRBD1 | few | TGTGCCAGCGGTCCCGGGACAGGTGTGACCGGGGAGCTGTTTTTT | CASGPGTGVTGELFF
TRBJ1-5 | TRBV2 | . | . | TGTGCCAGCAGTCCCGGGGAAGGTCAGCCCCAGCATTTT | CASSPGEGQPQHF
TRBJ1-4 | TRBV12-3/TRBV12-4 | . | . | TGTGCCAGCAGGATATCGGAAAAACTGTTTTTT | CASRISEKLFF
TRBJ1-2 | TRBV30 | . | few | TGTGCCTGGAGTGTAGGGCTGGAGTATGGCTACACCTTC | CAWSVGLEYGYTF
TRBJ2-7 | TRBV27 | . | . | TGTGCCAGCAGCCCGTTTGTCTCCTACGAGCAGTACTTC | CASSPFVSYEQYF
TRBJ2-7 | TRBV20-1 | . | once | TGCAGTGCTAGTGGTGGTACCACCTACGAGCAGTACTTC | CSASGGTTYEQYF
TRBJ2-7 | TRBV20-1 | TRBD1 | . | TGCAGTTATAAGCGGGACAGGGCCTCCTACGAGCAGTACTTC | CSYKRDRASYEQYF
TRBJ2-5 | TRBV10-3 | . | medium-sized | TGTGCCATCGCCGGAGCAGGGAGCAGGGAGACCCAGTACTTC | CAIAGAGSRETQYF
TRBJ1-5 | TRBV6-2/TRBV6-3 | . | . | TGTGCCAGCAGTTACTCTGGCGGGAATCAGCCCCAGCATTTT | CASSYSGGNQPQHF
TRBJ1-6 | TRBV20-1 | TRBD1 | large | TGCAGTTTGACAGGGGGCGTACTACCCCTCCACTTT | CSLTGGVLPLHF
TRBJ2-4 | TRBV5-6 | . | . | TGTGCCAGCAGCCGAAGGGAAAACATTCAGTACTTC | CASSRRENIQYF
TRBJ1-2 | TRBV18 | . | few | TGTGCCAGCTCACGACCTATGGGGGGCTACACCTTC | CASSRPMGGYTF
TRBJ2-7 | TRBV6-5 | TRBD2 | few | TGTGCCAGCAGTTACCGTTGGACTAGCGGACTCTACGAGCAGTACTTC | CASSYRWTSGLYEQYF
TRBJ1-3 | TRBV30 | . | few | TGTGCCTGGAATAGAGGCGTTAAGGCTGGAAACACCATATATTTT | CAWNRGVKAGNTIYF
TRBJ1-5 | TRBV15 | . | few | TGTGCCACCAGCAGAGCAAGGACGGATAGCAATCAGCCCCAGCATTTT | CATSRARTDSNQPQHF
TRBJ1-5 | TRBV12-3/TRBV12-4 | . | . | TGTGCCAGCAGTCCTCGGACAAGCAGTCAGCCCCAGCATTTT | CASSPRTSSQPQHF
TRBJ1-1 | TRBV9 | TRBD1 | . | TGTGCCAGCAGCCGAGGGGACAGAATGAACACTGAAGCTTTCTTT | CASSRGDRMNTEAFF
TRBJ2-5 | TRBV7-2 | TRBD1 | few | TGTGCCAGCAGCTTCACCGGGACAGGGGCGGAGACCCAGTACTTC | CASSFTGTGAETQYF
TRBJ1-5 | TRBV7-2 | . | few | TGTGCCAGCAGCTACGCGGGGGCGGGTCAGCCCCAGCATTTT | CASSYAGAGQPQHF
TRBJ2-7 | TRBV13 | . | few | TGTGCCAGCAGCTTAGTTCGGGGGGCGCCCCTGCGTAACGAGCAGTACTTC | CASSLVRGAPLRNEQYF
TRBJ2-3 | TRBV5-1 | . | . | TGCGCCAGCAGCTGGGGCATTGATACGCAGTATTTT | CASSWGIDTQYF
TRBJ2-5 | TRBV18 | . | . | TGTACCAGCTCAGACCAAGGGGGAGAGACCCAGTACTTC | CTSSDQGGETQYF
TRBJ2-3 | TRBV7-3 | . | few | TGTGCCAGCAGCTACAGCACAGATACGCAGTATTTT | CASSYSTDTQYF
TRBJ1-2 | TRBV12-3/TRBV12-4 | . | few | TGTGCCAGCAGTTTCAGCGGGGCTGGAAACTATGGCTACACCTTC | CASSFSGAGNYGYTF
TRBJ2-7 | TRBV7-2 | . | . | TGTGCCAGCAGCTTAGACGTCAAGAGCTCCTACGAGCAGTACTTC | CASSLDVKSSYEQYF
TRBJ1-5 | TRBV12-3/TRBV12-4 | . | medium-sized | TGTGCCAGCAGCCCCACTGGGGTAAGACAGCCCCAGCATTTT | CASSPTGVRQPQHF
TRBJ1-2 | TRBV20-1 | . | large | TGCAGACCGGACGGGACCCTAATTAACTATGGCTACACCTTC | CRPDGTLINYGYTF
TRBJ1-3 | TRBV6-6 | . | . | TGTGCCAGCAAAACGGGCTCTGGAAACACCATATATTTT | CASKTGSGNTIYF
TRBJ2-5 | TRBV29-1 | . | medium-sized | TGCAGCGTCGCGTCGGGGGCGGGGACCCAGTACTTC | CSVASGAGTQYF
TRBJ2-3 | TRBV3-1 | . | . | TGTGCCAGCAGCCCCACCGGGACTAGCACAGATACGCAGTATTTT | CASSPTGTSTDTQYF
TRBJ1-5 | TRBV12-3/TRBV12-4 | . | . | TGTGTCAGCAGTTTAGCGAGCGGTTTTAGCAATCGGCCCCAGCATTTT | CVSSLASGFSNRPQHF
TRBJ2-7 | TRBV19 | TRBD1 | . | TGTGCCAGTAGTCCCGGGACAGGGGCCGACGAGCAGTACTTC | CASSPGTGADEQYF
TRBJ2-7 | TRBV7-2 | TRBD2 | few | TGTGCCAGCAGCTTTAAGGCGGGGGGGGCCTACGAGCAGTACTTC | CASSFKAGGAYEQYF
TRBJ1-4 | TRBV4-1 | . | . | TGCGCCAGCAGCCTGCGTAGAGACGAAAAACTGTTTTTT | CASSLRRDEKLFF
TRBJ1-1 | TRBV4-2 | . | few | TGTGCCAGCAGCCAAGATGATGAGAACACTGAAGCTTTCTTT | CASSQDDENTEAFF
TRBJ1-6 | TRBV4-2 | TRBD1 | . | TGTGCCAGCAGCCGAGACCGGGACAGTCATAATTCACCCCTCCACTTT | CASSRDRDSHNSPLHF
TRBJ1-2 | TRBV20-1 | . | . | TGCAGTGCTTGGGGGGGTGACTATGGCTACACCTTC | CSAWGGDYGYTF
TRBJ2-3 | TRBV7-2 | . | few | TGTGCCAGCAGCTTGGTGAGCTGGAGCACAGATACGCAGTATTTT | CASSLVSWSTDTQYF
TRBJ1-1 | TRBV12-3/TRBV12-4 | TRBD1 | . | TGTGCCAGCAGCACAGGGGAAGCTGAAGCTTTCTTT | CASSTGEAEAFF
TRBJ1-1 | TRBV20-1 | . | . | TGCAGTGCTAGGTGGACTGAAGCTTTCTTT | CSARWTEAFF
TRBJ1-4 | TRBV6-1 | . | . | TGTGCCAGCAGTGATCCGACAGTCCCGGGTGAAAAACTGTTTTTT | CASSDPTVPGEKLFF
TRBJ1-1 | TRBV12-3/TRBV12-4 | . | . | TGTGCCAGCAGTCCTCGGGGGGCATCTGAAGCTTTCTTT | CASSPRGASEAFF
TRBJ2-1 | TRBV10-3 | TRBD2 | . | TGTGCCATCAGTGGGAGACTAGCGGGAGGAGATAATGAGCAGTTCTTC | CAISGRLAGGDNEQFF